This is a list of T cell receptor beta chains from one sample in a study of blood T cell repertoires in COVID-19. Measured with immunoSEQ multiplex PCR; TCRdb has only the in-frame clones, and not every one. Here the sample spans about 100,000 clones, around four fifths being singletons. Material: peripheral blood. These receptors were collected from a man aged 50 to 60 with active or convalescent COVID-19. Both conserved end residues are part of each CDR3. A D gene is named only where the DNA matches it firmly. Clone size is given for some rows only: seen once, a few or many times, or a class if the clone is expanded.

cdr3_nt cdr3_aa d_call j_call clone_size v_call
TGTGCCAGCCAACAGCCATACTACGAGCAGTACTTC CASQQPYYEQYF NA TRBJ2-7 NA TRBV28
TGTGCCATCAGTGCCTCCCCCGGACTAGCGGGAGACGCGGGCACAGATACGCAGTATTTT CAISASPGLAGDAGTDTQYF TRBD2 TRBJ2-3 NA TRBV10-3
TGTGCCAGCAGCGACCAGGGTAGGGGAAACACCATATATTTT CASSDQGRGNTIYF NA TRBJ1-3 NA TRBV3-1/TRBV3-2
TGCGCCAGCAGCCGGGACAGGGCTGAGACCCAGTACTTC CASSRDRAETQYF TRBD1 TRBJ2-5 NA TRBV10-1
TGTGCCAGCAGTTGGTCGGGGACTTATGGCGGGGAGCTGTTTTTT CASSWSGTYGGELFF NA TRBJ2-2 NA TRBV2
TGTGCCAGCAGCTATTCCTTAGGGGGGGCGATCTACGAGCAGTACTTC CASSYSLGGAIYEQYF NA TRBJ2-7 NA TRBV11-3
TGCGCCACCTCTGCCCGGACAGGGGCCCGGAACACTGAAGCTTTCTTT CATSARTGARNTEAFF TRBD1 TRBJ1-1 NA TRBV10-2
TGTGCCAGCACCCGGACAGGGGGTTATAACTCCGAGCAGTACTTC CASTRTGGYNSEQYF TRBD1 TRBJ2-7 NA TRBV5-6
TGTGCCAGCAGCACAGGGTCCCCTTCTTACGAGCAGTACTTC CASSTGSPSYEQYF NA TRBJ2-7 NA TRBV5-6
TGTGCCAGCAGCTACAGGGCAGGAGGCTCACCCCTCCACTTT CASSYRAGGSPLHF NA TRBJ1-6 once TRBV7-8
TGCAGCGTTGAACCAGGGACTAGCGGGAGTAGGTACGAGCAGTACTTC CSVEPGTSGSRYEQYF TRBD2 TRBJ2-7 NA TRBV29-1
TGTGCCAGCTCACTGGGGGGGATGAACACTGAAGCTTTCTTT CASSLGGMNTEAFF NA TRBJ1-1 few TRBV18
TGTGCCACCTCGGGGGGACCCTCCTACAATGAGCAGTTCTTC CATSGGPSYNEQFF TRBD2 TRBJ2-1 once TRBV11-3
TGTGCCATCAGTGCAATGGGGGGGAACACTGAAGCTTTCTTT CAISAMGGNTEAFF NA TRBJ1-1 NA TRBV10-3
TGTGCAAGTCGCTTAAGGGGGGGCTTTTCAGATACGCAGTATTTT CASRLRGGFSDTQYF NA TRBJ2-3 NA TRBV12-2
TGTGCCAGTAGTATGGGGACAGATATTTCCCTCCACTTT CASSMGTDISLHF TRBD1 TRBJ1-6 once TRBV19
TGTGCCAGCAGCATTCCACTAGCGGGAGGGGCAGATACGCAGTATTTT CASSIPLAGGADTQYF TRBD2 TRBJ2-3 NA TRBV13
TGTGCCAGCAGCCGCAATGAGCAGTTCTTC CASSRNEQFF NA TRBJ2-1 NA TRBV11-2
TGTGCCAGCTCAACGGCACAGGGGACCCCCTACGAGCAGTACTTC CASSTAQGTPYEQYF TRBD1 TRBJ2-7 NA TRBV18
TGTGCCAGCAGTACTTTATCCGGGGAGCTGTTTTTT CASSTLSGELFF NA TRBJ2-2 once TRBV6-5
TGTGCCAGCAGCTCCCAGACAGGGGCGGACACCATATATTTT CASSSQTGADTIYF TRBD1 TRBJ1-3 NA TRBV7-2
TGTGCCAGCACCGGGACAGGGCTTTACGAGCAGTACTTC CASTGTGLYEQYF TRBD1 TRBJ2-7 NA TRBV7-2
TGTGCCAGCAGTGGGGGACAGGGCACAGATACGCAGTATTTT CASSGGQGTDTQYF TRBD1 TRBJ2-3 NA TRBV25-1
TGTGCCAGCAGTTTGGGGGGGCTTAATGAGCAGTTCTTC CASSLGGLNEQFF NA TRBJ2-1 few TRBV12-3/TRBV12-4
TGTGCCAGCAATGAGAACAGGCCCCAGGAGCAGTACTTC CASNENRPQEQYF NA TRBJ2-7 NA TRBV2
TGTGCCAGCAGGGGCGGGCCCCGGGGGGGCCATGAGCAGTTCTTC CASRGGPRGGHEQFF TRBD2 TRBJ2-1 NA TRBV2
TGCAGCGTTGAAGATGGGACTAGTATCTTCGTCGAGCAGTACTTC CSVEDGTSIFVEQYF TRBD2 TRBJ2-7 many TRBV29-1
TGTGCCAGCAGTGCCCCTGGGGAGGGATTGGGAGGCTACACCTTC CASSAPGEGLGGYTF NA TRBJ1-2 NA TRBV28
TGTGCCAGCACCACGATGACAGGGAGGAACACTGAAGCTTTCTTT CASTTMTGRNTEAFF TRBD1 TRBJ1-1 NA TRBV6-5
TGCGCCAGCAGATGGACTTGGAACACCGGGGAGCTGTTTTTT CASRWTWNTGELFF NA TRBJ2-2 NA TRBV5-1
TGCGCCAGCAGCCCTGGACTAGCGGGAGTTTACGAGCAGTACTTC CASSPGLAGVYEQYF TRBD2 TRBJ2-7 few TRBV5-1
TGTGCCAGCAGCTTAGGTTATCGGGAGACCCAGTACTTC CASSLGYRETQYF NA TRBJ2-5 NA TRBV7-2
TGTGCCAGCAGTTACGAGACTAGTCGCACTGAGCAGTTCTTC CASSYETSRTEQFF NA TRBJ2-1 once TRBV6-5
TGCGCCAGCAGCTTGAGGGGATACTACAATGAGCAGTTCTTC CASSLRGYYNEQFF NA TRBJ2-1 NA TRBV5-1
TGCGCCAGCAGCCCCAGGGGGGCTCCAAGCTCCTATAATTCACCCCTCCACTTT CASSPRGAPSSYNSPLHF TRBD1 TRBJ1-6 NA TRBV4-1
TGCGCCAGCAGCTTGGGACAGGGGATCCACTATGGCTACACCTTC CASSLGQGIHYGYTF TRBD1 TRBJ1-2 NA TRBV5-1
TGTGCCAGCAGTCCCAACAGGGGGGCGAACACTGAAGCTTTCTTT CASSPNRGANTEAFF TRBD1 TRBJ1-1 NA TRBV2
TGTGCCACCAGTGATTCTTTCTCAGCGCCCTCAGATACGCAGTATTTT CATSDSFSAPSDTQYF NA TRBJ2-3 NA TRBV24-1
TGTGCCAGCTCACCTGACAGGGGGAATGAAAAACTGTTTTTT CASSPDRGNEKLFF TRBD1 TRBJ1-4 NA TRBV18
TGTGCCCGAAAGACAGATATGAACACTGAAGCTTTCTTT CARKTDMNTEAFF NA TRBJ1-1 NA TRBV30
TGTGCCAGTAGTATAGATTCGACAGGGGGCTACGAGCAGTACTTC CASSIDSTGGYEQYF TRBD1 TRBJ2-7 NA TRBV19
TGTGCCAGCAGTTATGGGGAGGACTCCGCTGGAAACACCATATATTTT CASSYGEDSAGNTIYF NA TRBJ1-3 NA TRBV6-5
TGCGCCAGCAGCTTGGGGGACAGTAACACCGGGGAGCTGTTTTTT CASSLGDSNTGELFF TRBD1 TRBJ2-2 NA TRBV5-1
TGTGCCAGCTCACCTGGCGGAAACACCATATATTTT CASSPGGNTIYF NA TRBJ1-3 few TRBV18
TGTGCCAGCAGCTTACAAAGAACGCCCGGGACTTATAATTCACCCCTCCACTTT CASSLQRTPGTYNSPLHF NA TRBJ1-6 NA TRBV7-8
TGTGCCAGCAGCCCCACAGGGATCGCTCAGCCCCAGCATTTT CASSPTGIAQPQHF NA TRBJ1-5 NA TRBV27
TGCGCCAGCAGCAGCCGTCTAGCGGGACCTAGCCAGACTGCCTACGAGCAGTACTTC CASSSRLAGPSQTAYEQYF TRBD2 TRBJ2-7 NA TRBV5-1
TGTGCCAGCAGCTTTTATACGGGACAGGACTACGAGCAGTACTTC CASSFYTGQDYEQYF TRBD1 TRBJ2-7 NA TRBV5-5
TGTGCCAGCAGCTTCGGGACTGCCCAAGAAAAACTGTTTTTT CASSFGTAQEKLFF NA TRBJ1-4 NA TRBV5-6
TGTGCCAGCTCACAAGACACAACATATGAAGCTTTCTTT CASSQDTTYEAFF NA TRBJ1-1 few TRBV18
TGTGCCAGCTCATGGGCCGGGACAGGGGATTACGAGCAGTACTTC CASSWAGTGDYEQYF TRBD1 TRBJ2-7 NA TRBV18
TGTGCCAGCAGTTTAGGACAGAGCCTTGAAGCTTTCTTT CASSLGQSLEAFF NA TRBJ1-1 NA TRBV12-3/TRBV12-4
TGTGCCACCAGTGGTCATGCCGGGACAGGGGGAGCCGGCTACACCTTC CATSGHAGTGGAGYTF TRBD1 TRBJ1-2 NA TRBV24-1